The 30 T cell receptor beta chains below come from one sample, sequenced in a study of cytomegalovirus exposure and HLA in healthy donors. The PCR made use of 60 Vbeta and 13 Jbeta primers. Only in-frame clones appear in the TCRdb table, and some are missing; sequencing was by immunoSEQ multiplex PCR. The table lists about 170,000 clones, around 82% of them singletons. The sequenced sample was PBMCs. The receptors derive from a male donor in good health and CMV-seronegative.

The rearrangement links TRBV30 to TRBJ2-5; 7 bases fit TRBD1. V lost 5 bases and J lost 0; bases outside the gene matches: 9. There are 15 residues in the CDR3. Germline V gene data show CDR1 as GTSNPN and CDR2 as SVGIG (reference sequence). CDR3 in DNA: TGTGCCTGGTTGGGTGGGACAGCGTACCAAGAGACCCAGTACTTC. This encodes CAWLGGTAYQETQYF.

The chain recombines TRBV11-2 with TRBJ2-5; D possibly corresponds to TRBD2 (6 bases). The J call may be wrong; the DNA end is better matched by TRBJ2-7. CDR3 length: 14 residues. Germline V gene sequence: CDR1 SGHAT, CDR2 FQNNGV. CDR3 sequence (DNA): TGTGCCACACGTAGCGGCGGTAAGGACTACGAGCAGTACTTC. Protein sequence: CATRSGGKDYEQYF.

The chain uses TRBV27 and TRBJ1-2; TRBD1 is a possible D gene (6 bases). This CDR3 comprises 15 residues. From germline, CDR1 is MNHEY and CDR2 SMNVEV (reference sequence). V lost 1 base and J 6 bases, leaving 15 bases between the germline ends. The CDR3 DNA reads TGTGCCAGCAGTTTATATGGGTCAGGGGTTAATGGCTACACCTTC. Its protein product is CASSLYGSGVNGYTF.

The CDR3 here is CASTAGGRETQYF. The CDR3 coding sequence is TGCGCCAGCACGGCAGGGGGCAGAGAGACCCAGTACTTC. The J gene is TRBJ2-5, the V gene TRBV5-1; TRBD1 matches 8 bases. This CDR3 region has 13 residues. Trimming cost V 6 bases and J 4 bases; bases outside gene matches: 5. Germline V gene lookup returns CDR1 SGHRS and CDR2 YFSETQ.

This chain joins TRBV27 and TRBJ1-2; D is unclear. CDR1 MNHEY and CDR2 SMNVEV come from the germline V gene (reference sequence). Trimming pared 4 bases from V and 4 bases from J, leaving 16 bases between. The CDR3 spans 15 residues. Here the CDR3 reads CASSSILSDFYGYTF. The CDR3 nucleotides are TGTGCCAGCAGTTCCATACTGTCTGACTTCTATGGCTACACCTTC.

The rearrangement links TRBV9 to TRBJ1-4, with D perhaps matching TRBD1 (6 bases). The CDR3 consists of 15 residues. Germline CDR1 and CDR2: SGDLS and YYNGEE. V was pared by 6 bases and J by 5 bases, with 17 bases between. The CDR3 loop is CASTKGRGGNEKLFF. CDR3 coding DNA: TGTGCCAGCACCAAGGGGAGGGGGGGAAATGAAAAACTGTTTTTT.

This clone was counted a few times. Here the CDR3 DNA reads TGTGCCAGCAGCCTTAGCGGGAGTCAGGGTAATGAGCAGTTCTTC. This codes for CASSLSGSQGNEQFF. The V gene is TRBV4-2, the J gene TRBJ2-1, with 9 bases lining up with TRBD2. CDR1 and CDR2 from the germline V gene are LGHNA and YNFKEQ. The CDR3 loop spans 15 amino acids. With V trimmed by 4 bases and J by 7 bases, 8 bases remained unmatched.

This chain links TRBV5-4 with TRBJ2-6; 13 nucleotides agree with TRBD2. Germline CDR1 is SGHNT and CDR2 is YYREEE (reference sequence). V was clipped by 3 bases and J by 2 bases; unmatched bases: 8. The CDR3 contains 19 residues. CDR3 residues: CASSSGTSGTLTGANVLTF. CDR3 DNA sequence: TGTGCCAGCAGCTCTGGGACTAGCGGGACTTTAACTGGGGCCAACGTCCTGACTTTC. The full variable domain, its missing parts supplied by reference TRBV5-4 and TRBJ2-6, is ETGVTQSPTHLIKTRGQQVTLRCSSQSGHNTVSWYQQALGQGPQFIFQYYREEENGRGNFPPRFSGLQFPNYSSELNVNALELDDSALYLCASSSGTSGTLTGANVLTFGAGSRLTVL.

The V call is TRBV28, the J call TRBJ2-3; TRBD2 agrees at 7 bases. CDR3 length equals 12 residues. From germline, CDR1 is MDHEN and CDR2 SYDVKM. The trim removed 6 bases at V and 4 bases at J, leaving 1 base unmatched. This CDR3 reads CASRGGSDTQYF. CDR3 nucleotides: TGTGCCAGCAGGGGAGGGTCAGATACGCAGTATTTT.

The rearrangement uses TRBV5-6 and TRBJ2-7, with D perhaps matching TRBD1 (5 bases). The CDR3 contains 15 residues. The germline V gene encodes CDR1 SGHDT and CDR2 YYEEEE. Trimming left V 0 bases short and J 7 bases short, with 17 bases between. The chain's CDR3 is CASSLAGVRGWEQYF. For the CDR3, the DNA is TGTGCCAGCAGCTTGGCTGGGGTAAGGGGTTGGGAGCAGTACTTC.

The gene calls are TRBV28 and TRBJ1-2, with D uncertain. The length of the CDR3 is 15 residues. Trimming removed 6 bases at V and 0 bases at J, with 14 bases between. Germline CDR1 reads MDHEN; CDR2 reads SYDVKM. CDR3 in DNA: TGTGCCAGCAGGGAGGGTGGGAGAACTAACTATGGCTACACCTTC. Translating gives CASREGGRTNYGYTF.

This clone was detected only once. DNA for the CDR3: TGTGCCAGCACGGCCGGGACAGGGGAAAAACTGTTTTTT. Protein sequence: CASTAGTGEKLFF. The chain recombines TRBV28 with TRBJ1-4; 9 nucleotides match TRBD1. V was clipped by 7 bases and J by 8 bases; unmatched bases: 5. CDR1 and CDR2 from the germline V gene are MDHEN and SYDVKM. This CDR3 has 13 residues.

This chain uses TRBV6-4 with TRBJ2-7; the D gene is possibly TRBD1 (6 bases). Trimming pared 3 bases from V and 6 bases from J, leaving 12 bases between. CDR1 MRHNA and CDR2 SNTAGT come from the germline V gene. The CDR3 has 13 residues. The CDR3 nucleotides are TGTGCCAGCAGTGATCAGACAGGAGCCGAGCAGTACTTC. Its protein product is CASSDQTGAEQYF.

The rearrangement joins TRBV2 to TRBJ2-1; D is perhaps TRBD1 (5 bases). Germline V lookup: CDR1 SNHLY, CDR2 FYNNEI. This CDR3 comprises 16 residues. Trimming took 2 bases from V and 8 from J, leaving 19 bases between them. Written as DNA, the CDR3 is TGTGCCAGCAGTGAACAGGGCCGTATGGGGATTTATGAGCAGTTCTTC. Protein sequence: CASSEQGRMGIYEQFF.

V gene TRBV6-4 combines with J gene TRBJ1-2; the match to TRBD1 covers 7 bases. Germline trimming cut 3 bases from V and 4 bases from J; bases unmatched to any gene: 5. The length of the CDR3 is 14 residues. CDR1 and CDR2 from the germline V gene are MRHNA and SNTAGT. CDR3 in amino acids: CASSEEGAGYGYTF. The CDR3, as DNA: TGTGCCAGCAGTGAGGAGGGGGCGGGCTATGGCTACACCTTC.

The genes are TRBV4-3 and TRBJ2-5; D might be TRBD1 (6 bases). V was trimmed by 1 base and J by 5 bases, leaving 11 bases between them. Germline V gene lookup returns CDR1 LGHNA and CDR2 YSLEER. The CDR3 length is 14 residues. The chain's CDR3 is CASSQGNTGETQYF. CDR3 sequence (DNA): TGCGCCAGCAGCCAAGGCAACACAGGGGAGACCCAGTACTTC.

This clone has a single count. The chain recombines TRBV5-1 with TRBJ1-2; 7 bases align to TRBD1. Germline V gene lookup returns CDR1 SGHRS and CDR2 YFSETQ. V lost 4 bases to trimming and J lost 6 bases; unmatched junction nucleotides: 6. This CDR3 has 13 amino acids. The CDR3 protein is CASSAGQQDGYTF. Written as DNA, the CDR3 is TGCGCCAGCAGCGCGGGACAGCAGGATGGCTACACCTTC.

This clone has only one observation. V and J are TRBV20-1 and TRBJ1-2; D unresolved. The germline V and J ends were trimmed by 2 bases and 4 bases, with 5 bases remaining between them. The germline V gene has CDR1 DFQATT and CDR2 SNEGSKA (reference sequence). The CDR3 loop spans 11 amino acids. The CDR3 spells CSARPSYGYTF. CDR3 coding DNA: TGCAGTGCTAGACCGAGCTATGGCTACACCTTC.

The chain joins TRBV5-1 to TRBJ2-3; D unclear. The length of the CDR3 is 13 residues. The germline V gene encodes CDR1 SGHRS and CDR2 YFSETQ. Trimming left V 0 bases short and J 3 bases short, with 5 bases between. CDR3 in amino acids: CASSLGPTDTQYF. The CDR3 nucleotides are TGCGCCAGCAGCTTGGGGCCTACAGATACGCAGTATTTT.

J is TRBJ1-1 and V is TRBV5-4, with TRBD1 matching 8 bases. Germline V gene sequence: CDR1 SGHNT, CDR2 YYREEE (reference sequence). The V segment lost 4 bases and the J segment 6 bases; nucleotides outside the gene matches: 11. This CDR3 is built from 15 residues. The CDR3 sequence: CASSLRQGSLAEAFF. The CDR3 region has the DNA TGTGCCAGCAGCCTTCGACAGGGGAGTTTGGCTGAAGCTTTCTTT.

This sequence joins TRBV4-1 and TRBJ1-1, with TRBD1 matching 7 bases. V dropped 3 bases and J dropped 0; count of bases not matched to a gene: 13. Germline V gene lookup returns CDR1 MGHRA and CDR2 YSYEKL. The CDR3 covers 18 residues. CDR3 in amino acids: CASSHLSSRGLMNTEAFF. In nucleotides, the CDR3 is TGCGCCAGCAGCCACCTCAGTTCGAGGGGGCTTATGAACACTGAAGCTTTCTTT.

In its sample, this clone was seen once. The rearrangement joins TRBV5-1 to TRBJ2-7, with a tentative D call TRBD1 (6 bases). Germline V lookup: CDR1 SGHRS, CDR2 YFSETQ. Trimming left V 2 bases short and J 7 bases short, with 10 bases between. The CDR3 is 12 residues long. This CDR3 reads CASSLQGFEQYF. DNA of the CDR3: TGCGCCAGCAGCTTACAGGGTTTTGAGCAGTACTTC.

The J gene is TRBJ1-1, the V gene TRBV6-1; tentative D call: TRBD1 (5 bases). V lost 7 bases, J lost 0 bases, and 15 bases lay in between. The CDR3 loop spans 15 amino acids. CDR1 and CDR2 from the germline V gene are MNHNS and SASEGT. CDR3 sequence reads: CASIRQPFMNTEAFF. Here the CDR3 DNA reads TGTGCCAGCATAAGACAGCCCTTCATGAACACTGAAGCTTTCTTT.

Concerning this clone itself: Other DNA sequences of this sample code for an identical CDR3. This rearrangement joins TRBV18 to TRBJ1-2; TRBD1 matches 7 bases. CDR1 KGHSH and CDR2 LQKENI come from the germline V gene. This CDR3 has 13 residues. Trimming cost V 6 bases and J 3 bases; bases outside gene matches: 4. In DNA, the CDR3 is TGTGCCAGCTCTCCCGGGACAGACTATGGCTACACCTTC. Translating gives CASSPGTDYGYTF.

The chain links TRBV12-5 to TRBJ2-5, with 7 bases matching TRBD2. Germline V lookup: CDR1 LGHNT, CDR2 FRNRAP. The J segment lost 4 bases and the V segment lost 8 bases, leaving 13 bases of the junction unmatched. The CDR3 totals 15 residues. The CDR3 DNA follows: TGTGCTAGTTCAGCGGGGATTGTGATGGGAGAGACCCAGTACTTC. This encodes CASSAGIVMGETQYF.

This chain connects TRBV7-2 to TRBJ2-1; 9 bases align to TRBD1. The germline gives CDR1 SGHTA, CDR2 FQGNSA. The J segment lost 7 bases and the V segment lost 5 bases, leaving 6 bases of the junction unmatched. The length of the CDR3 is 14 residues. The CDR3 DNA follows: TGTGCCAGCAGCCCAGGGGACAGGGAAAATGAGCAGTTCTTC. Encoded protein: CASSPGDRENEQFF.

The genes are TRBV7-3 and TRBJ2-5; D is uncertain. The germline V gene encodes CDR1 SGHTA and CDR2 FQGTGA. Trimming pared 5 bases from V and 4 bases from J, leaving 17 bases between. This CDR3 contains 15 residues. CDR3 bases: TGTGCCAGCAGCCCTTCTGACACGACCGCAGAGACCCAGTACTTC. Translating it yields CASSPSDTTAETQYF.

CDR3 protein: CATSPSGRLTYEQYF. CDR3 DNA: TGTGCCACTAGCCCGAGCGGGAGGCTTACCTACGAGCAGTACTTC. The chain has TRBV19 and TRBJ2-7; the match to TRBD2 covers 9 bases. With V trimmed by 10 bases and J by 2 bases, 12 bases remained unmatched. The length of the CDR3 is 15 residues. Per the germline V gene, CDR1 is LNHDA and CDR2 is SQIVND (reference sequence).

CDR3 sequence (DNA): TGTGCCAGCAGCTTAGAAGGCCTGGGGACTAGCGGGAGGGAGCAGTACTTC. This gives the protein CASSLEGLGTSGREQYF. The chain is built from TRBV11-2 and TRBJ2-5, with 16 nucleotides matching TRBD2. The CDR3 loop spans 17 amino acids. Losses at the gene ends were 0 bases for V and 11 bases for J; bases not matched to a gene: 9. Germline V lookup: CDR1 SGHAT, CDR2 FQNNGV.

The rearrangement joins TRBV9 to TRBJ1-1, with a weak D call TRBD1 (6 bases). Trimming shortened V by 0 bases and J by 11 bases, and 20 bases separated the two germline ends. This CDR3 comprises 15 residues. Germline lookup yields CDR1 SGDLS and CDR2 YYNGEE. The CDR3 protein is CASSVGLGAGTWAFF. CDR3 in DNA: TGTGCCAGCAGCGTAGGTCTGGGGGCGGGTACGTGGGCTTTCTTT.